The sequence of this T cell receptor beta chain was determined in a study of blood T cell repertoires in COVID-19. This CDR3 region has 14 residues. Germline lookup yields CDR1 SGHAT and CDR2 FQNNGV. With V trimmed by 4 bases and J by 3 bases, 4 bases remained unmatched. Per the study methods: Scientists estimated how many nucleated cells there were by amplifying reference gene primers. Sequencing used immunoSEQ multiplex PCR; TCRdb keeps in-frame clones, though not all of them. V, J and clone size are taken as reported in that table, and D and trimming were inferred from the DNA itself. There are 150,000 to 200,000 clones in the sample; 85% to 90% occur only once, and under 3% lies in the top ten. This clone was counted once.

The rearrangement links TRBV11-2 to TRBJ1-2, with TRBD1 identical over 8 bases. The TCR sequence derives from a woman aged 80 or over with COVID-19, enrolled during active disease. Sequenced input: peripheral blood. CDR3 sequence (DNA): TGTGCCAGCAGCTCCGGACAGGGCTACTATGGCTACACCTTC. Translated: CASSSGQGYYGYTF.